This T cell receptor (beta chain) stems from a study of shared clonotypes between healthy human individuals. On the study more broadly: Every donor yielded three CD4 naive, three CD4 memory, two CD8 naive and one CD8 memory plate.

Trimming cost V 0 bases and J 2 bases, with 20 bases left between them. Per the germline V gene, CDR1 is MGHRA and CDR2 is YSYEKL. The CDR3 is made up of 18 amino acids. The input for sorted-subset replicate PCRs was approximately 200 ng DNA, tens of thousands of T cell genomes. Measured with immunoSEQ multiplex PCR; TCRdb has only the in-frame clones, and not every one. The repertoire holds almost 700,000 clones, with around 90% as singletons. This clone was recorded once. The naive CD8 fraction comprised CD45RO-negative cells positively selected for CCR7 and excluded terminally differentiated effector memory CD45RA+ cells.

Sequenced sample: naive CD8+ T cells sorted from blood. The rearrangement links TRBV4-1 to TRBJ2-7; the D is unclear. This TCR was sampled from a man aged 30 to 39 in good health. CDR3 loop: CASSQDAASKGLTYEQYF. The CDR3 region has the DNA TGCGCCAGCAGCCAAGACGCAGCGAGCAAAGGCCTGACCTACGAGCAGTACTTC.